One TCR beta chain is described in this entry. The antigen is unknown. The data stem from a study of shared clonotypes between healthy human individuals. In the study overall: Per donor, CD8 memory used one plate, CD8 naive used two, CD4 memory used three and CD4 naive used three.

CD8 memory merged CD45RO+ with CCR7-negative CD45RA+ TemRA cells. General study findings and limits: All-four-donor shared clonotypes had higher generation probabilities than non-shared clonotypes did.

Profiling relied on immunoSEQ multiplex PCR, and the TCRdb table lists in-frame clones only, not all of them. The table has a few hundred thousand clones, 96% seen once. Trimming left V 0 bases short and J 6 bases short, with 7 bases between. Germline lookup yields CDR1 SGDLS and CDR2 YYNGEE. The length of the CDR3 is 13 residues. Material: memory CD8+ T cells sorted from blood. Subset here: CD45RO+ cells pooled with CCR7-negative TemRA cells. This chain links TRBV9 with TRBJ2-1; maybe TRBD1 (6 bases). This sequence was found in a man aged 30 to 39 in good health. This CDR3 reads CASSVGGGNEQFF. In DNA form, the CDR3 reads TGTGCCAGCAGCGTAGGAGGGGGCAATGAGCAGTTCTTC.